The clone carrying this T cell receptor (beta chain) was counted at least ten times. Its antigen is still unknown. Using its own MiXCR run on the reads, TCRdb lists one record per CDR3 protein. The sample has roughly 860,000 distinct CDR3 sequences, less than 35% seen once. The record originates from a study of T cell repertoires in cytomegalovirus infection. About the study: CMV epitopes, recently identified HLA-C-restricted and well-studied HLA-B-restricted, were used. General study points: The study found HLA-C-restricted CMV-specific TCR beta clonotypes dominating the ex vivo response.

Germline CDR1 and CDR2: SGHVS and FNYEAQ. The germline V and J ends were trimmed by 1 base and 5 bases, with 15 bases remaining between them. The CDR3 spans 16 residues. The starting material was cultured CD8+ T cells from PBMCs, obtained from culture after CMV antigen stimulation. This receptor was identified in a human donor in good health (CMV status not recorded). Some clones in this sample may be carry-over from other donors' samples. This sequence joins TRBV7-6 and TRBJ2-1; TRBD2 is a possible D gene (5 bases). This CDR3 is CASSLDGRVLNNEQFF. The CDR3 DNA follows: TGTGCCAGCAGCTTAGACGGGCGGGTCCTTAACAATGAGCAGTTCTTC.